The clone carrying this T cell receptor (beta chain) was detected a few times. Its specificity is not known. The CDR3 extends over 14 amino acids. V was cut by 4 bases and J by 4 bases, with 13 bases left in between. Per the germline V gene, CDR1 is MNHEY and CDR2 is SVGAGI. These data belong to a study of glioma-infiltrating T cells after dendritic cell vaccination. Regarding the study as a whole: Only a small number of patients had complete blood and tumor samples.

Clones were sequenced by immunoSEQ multiplex PCR, and TCRdb holds only the in-frame ones, with some missing. The table shows about 92,000 clones, with 85% to 90% occurring only once. The chain links TRBV6-5 to TRBJ1-1; D is unclear. This sample comprised blood, obtained before dendritic cell vaccination. The sequence was obtained from a human donor with glioblastoma. The CDR3 DNA follows: TGTGCCAGCAGTTTAAATGGCGGTGTCACTGAAGCTTTCTTT. Translated: CASSLNGGVTEAFF.